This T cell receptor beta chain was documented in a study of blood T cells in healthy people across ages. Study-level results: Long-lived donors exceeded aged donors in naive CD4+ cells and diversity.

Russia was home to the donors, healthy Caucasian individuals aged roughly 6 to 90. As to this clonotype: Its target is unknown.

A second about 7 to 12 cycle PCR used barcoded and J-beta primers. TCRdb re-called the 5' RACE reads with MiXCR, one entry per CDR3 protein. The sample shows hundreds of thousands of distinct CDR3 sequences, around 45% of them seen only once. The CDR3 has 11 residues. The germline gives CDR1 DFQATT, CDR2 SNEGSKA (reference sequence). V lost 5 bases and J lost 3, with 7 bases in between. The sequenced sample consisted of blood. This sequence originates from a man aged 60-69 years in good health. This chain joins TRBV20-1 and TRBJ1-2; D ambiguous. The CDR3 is CSAHPYYGYTF. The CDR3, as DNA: TGCAGTGCTCACCCTTACTATGGCTACACCTTC.